The 21 T cell receptor beta chains reported below all come from one sample, sequenced in a study of blood T cell repertoires in COVID-19. Method: immunoSEQ multiplex PCR; TCRdb's copy keeps in-frame clones and lacks some. The repertoire holds 110,000 or so clones, with approximately 84% as singletons. Input material: peripheral blood. The receptors shown here come from a man between 35 and 55 years old with acute or convalescent COVID-19.

This clone was recorded a few times. The chain recombines TRBV9 with TRBJ2-7; weak D call: TRBD2 (6 bases). V was pared by 4 bases and J by 2 bases, with 16 bases between. This CDR3 contains 15 residues. Germline-derived CDR1 and CDR2 are SGDLS and YYNGEE. Written as DNA, the CDR3 is TGTGCCAGCAGCCCCACTATCGGGGGAACCTACGAGCAGTACTTC. This translates into CASSPTIGGTYEQYF.

This clone has just one count. The chain links TRBV3-1 (or the pseudogene TRBV3-2) to TRBJ2-3, with TRBD2 identical over 13 bases. CDR3 length: 20 residues. The junction had 10 bases not matched to a gene; V was cut back by 1 base and J by 0 bases. Germline V gene data show CDR1 as LGHDT and CDR2 as YNNKEL (reference sequence). CDR3 nucleotides: TGTGCCAGCAGCCAAGGATTTGGGACTAGCGGGGATTCTAGCACAGATACGCAGTATTTT. It yields the protein CASSQGFGTSGDSSTDTQYF.

The chain carries TRBV2 and TRBJ2-7; 10 nucleotides line up with TRBD1. The trim removed 1 base at V and 4 bases at J, leaving 4 bases unmatched. The CDR3 consists of 15 residues. Germline lookup yields CDR1 SNHLY and CDR2 FYNNEI. This CDR3 reads CASSEGGTGVYEQYF. CDR3 DNA sequence: TGTGCCAGCAGTGAAGGGGGGACAGGGGTATACGAGCAGTACTTC.

The chain links TRBV7-6 to TRBJ1-3; D is perhaps TRBD1 (5 bases). Germline CDR1 is SGHVS and CDR2 is FNYEAQ. Trimming shortened V by 0 bases and J by 4 bases, and 7 bases separated the two germline ends. This CDR3 region has 14 residues. This CDR3 reads CASSLAGQGNTIYF. CDR3 bases: TGTGCCAGCAGCTTAGCAGGACAAGGAAACACCATATATTTT.

The rearrangement uses TRBV6-6 and TRBJ1-2, with 7 positions matching TRBD1. V shed 5 bases, J shed 0 bases, and the junction held 3 bases outside the gene matches. The CDR3 has 14 residues. From germline, CDR1 is MNHNY and CDR2 SVGAGI (reference sequence). This CDR3 reads CASSRDSPNYGYTF. The CDR3 coding sequence is TGTGCCAGCAGTAGGGACAGCCCTAACTATGGCTACACCTTC.

CDR3 nucleotide sequence: TGTGCCAGCAGTTATCCGACAGGGGGCTATGGCTACACCTTC. It encodes CASSYPTGGYGYTF. J is TRBJ1-2 and V is TRBV6-2 or TRBV6-3; 9 bases line up with TRBD1. The germline CDR1 and CDR2 sequences are MNHEY and SVGEGT. V lost 3 bases to trimming and J lost 4 bases; unmatched junction nucleotides: 3. This CDR3 is built from 14 residues.

The gene calls are TRBV30 and TRBJ1-4; D possibly corresponds to TRBD1 (5 bases). This CDR3 spans 15 amino acids. The germline gives CDR1 GTSNPN, CDR2 SVGIG (reference sequence). Trimming stripped 2 bases from V and 3 bases from J, with 13 bases between. The CDR3 DNA follows: TGTGCCTGGAGTTTATCAGGGATCTCTAATGAAAAACTGTTTTTT. It is translated as CAWSLSGISNEKLFF.

V and J are TRBV7-9 and TRBJ1-1; the D gene is possibly TRBD1 (5 bases). Germline V gives CDR1 SEHNR, CDR2 FQNEAQ (reference sequence). The CDR3 spans 13 residues. The ends were cut back, 5 bases at V and 6 bases at J, with 13 bases in the middle. The CDR3 sequence is CASSPEWGPEAFF. The CDR3 bases are TGTGCCAGCAGCCCCGAGTGGGGCCCTGAAGCTTTCTTT. The full variable domain, with the rest looked up from reference TRBV7-9 and TRBJ1-1, is DTGVSQNPRHKITKRGQNVTFRCDPISEHNRLYWYRQTLGQGPEFLTYFQNEAQLEKSRLLSDRFSAERPKGSFSTLEIQRTEQGDSAMYLCASSPEWGPEAFFGQGTRLTVV.

The J gene is TRBJ2-7, the V gene TRBV10-3, with D tentatively TRBD1 (6 bases). The CDR3 runs to 13 residues. CDR1 ENHRY and CDR2 SYGVKD come from the germline V gene. Trimming removed 8 bases at V and 2 bases at J, with 13 bases between. This CDR3 reads CAISRQEAYEQYF. In nucleotides, the CDR3 is TGTGCCATCTCACGACAGGAGGCCTACGAGCAGTACTTC.

The chain recombines TRBV7-9 with TRBJ1-6; no definite D call. V was clipped by 2 bases and J by 0 bases, with 17 bases between them. This CDR3 is built from 19 residues. CDR1 is SEHNR, CDR2 FQNEAQ, per germline (reference sequence). The DNA of the CDR3 is TGTGCCAGCAGCTTACCCTCCCTGTACATCGACTCCTATAATTCACCCCTCCACTTT. It specifies CASSLPSLYIDSYNSPLHF.

This clone was counted only a few times. Distinct nucleotide sequences in the sample also encode this CDR3. The gene calls are TRBV12-3 or TRBV12-4 and TRBJ1-1; D not resolved. The V and J ends lost 2 bases and 2 bases respectively, with 6 bases between them. This CDR3 contains 13 residues. CDR3 sequence: CASSLSVNTEAFF. CDR3 in DNA: TGTGCCAGCAGTTTATCCGTTAACACTGAAGCTTTCTTT.

This rearrangement joins TRBV7-2 to TRBJ2-7; 8 bases fit TRBD2. The CDR3 runs to 16 residues. Germline V gene data show CDR1 as SGHTA and CDR2 as FQGNSA. V dropped 5 bases and J dropped 0; count of bases not matched to a gene: 9. CDR3 protein: CASSQTPGTSSYEQYF. The CDR3 DNA follows: TGTGCCAGCAGCCAAACCCCCGGGACTAGCTCCTACGAGCAGTACTTC.

The chain joins TRBV27 to TRBJ2-3, with a possible D match to TRBD2 (7 bases). The CDR3 covers 16 residues. CDR1 MNHEY and CDR2 SMNVEV come from the germline V gene (reference sequence). Trimming shortened V by 3 bases and J by 5 bases, and 18 bases separated the two germline ends. CDR3 loop: CASSLAWGGQKDTQYF. The CDR3 DNA follows: TGTGCCAGCAGTTTGGCTTGGGGGGGGCAAAAAGATACGCAGTATTTT.

V and J are TRBV5-1 and TRBJ2-7, with 14 bases matching TRBD2. The CDR3 is 16 residues long. CDR1 is SGHRS and CDR2 is YFSETQ in the germline V gene. Germline trimming cut 4 bases from V and 2 bases from J; bases unmatched to any gene: 5. CDR3 nucleotide sequence: TGCGCCAGCAGCAGGACTAGCGGGGGGATCGCCTACGAGCAGTACTTC. Protein sequence: CASSRTSGGIAYEQYF.

V gene TRBV7-8 combines with J gene TRBJ2-3; D gene unclear. Germline assignment: CDR1 SGHVS and CDR2 FQNEAQ. This CDR3 is 14 amino acids long. Trimming stripped 4 bases from V and 5 bases from J, with 13 bases between. CDR3 loop: CASSSPVPVDTQYF. The CDR3 nucleotides are TGTGCCAGCAGCTCCCCTGTTCCCGTAGATACGCAGTATTTT.

This clone was found a few times. The chain couples TRBV3-1 (or the pseudogene TRBV3-2) to TRBJ2-6, with a tentative D call TRBD2 (6 bases). Trimming stripped 6 bases from V and 2 bases from J, with 17 bases between. Per germline, CDR1 LGHDT and CDR2 YNNKEL (reference sequence). This CDR3 is built from 17 residues. Here the CDR3 DNA reads TGTGCCAGCAGAAAATCGCTGGCGGGGACTGGGGCCAACGTCCTGACTTTC. It yields the protein CASRKSLAGTGANVLTF.

The rearrangement joins TRBV9 to TRBJ2-2; 7 nucleotides align to TRBD1. CDR1 is SGDLS and CDR2 is YYNGEE in the germline V gene. The V and J ends lost 4 bases and 4 bases, in that order; junction bases with no gene match: 10. The CDR3 has 16 amino acids. CDR3 nucleotide sequence: TGTGCCAGCAGCCCCCAAGGGGGCGCGGGCACCGGGGAGCTGTTTTTT. Translating gives CASSPQGGAGTGELFF.

This clone showed up just once. The rearrangement uses TRBV5-1 and TRBJ2-5, with 11 bases that match TRBD1. V shed 4 bases, J shed 3 bases, and the junction held 8 bases outside the gene matches. The CDR3 consists of 16 residues. Germline V CDR1 and CDR2: SGHRS, YFSETQ. CDR3 protein: CASSTDGTGGEETQYF. CDR3 DNA: TGCGCCAGCAGCACAGACGGGACAGGGGGAGAAGAGACCCAGTACTTC.

The V call is TRBV19, the J call TRBJ1-1; D gene ambiguous. V was clipped by 4 bases and J by 0 bases, with 15 bases between them. This CDR3 contains 16 residues. The germline V gene encodes CDR1 LNHDA and CDR2 SQIVND (reference sequence). Written as DNA, the CDR3 is TGTGCCAGTAGTAATTATGAGTATAGCATGAACACTGAAGCTTTCTTT. This translates into CASSNYEYSMNTEAFF.

The chain joins TRBV2 to TRBJ2-3; 10 positions match TRBD2. Germline values: CDR1 SNHLY, CDR2 FYNNEI. J gave up 4 bases and V 5 bases, and 6 bases lay outside the gene matches. This CDR3 spans 15 amino acids. CDR3 sequence: CASSSGTSVSDTQYF. CDR3 bases: TGTGCCAGCAGTTCCGGGACTAGCGTGTCAGATACGCAGTATTTT.

This clone has only a few counts. The V call is TRBV3-1 (or the pseudogene TRBV3-2), the J call TRBJ2-3, with 9 bases matching TRBD2. Germline CDR1 is LGHDT and CDR2 is YNNKEL (reference sequence). The junction had 5 bases not matched to a gene; V was cut back by 4 bases and J by 3 bases. CDR3 size: 15 residues. The CDR3 loop is CASSRRLADTDTQYF. As DNA, the CDR3 is TGTGCCAGCAGCCGGCGACTAGCGGATACAGATACGCAGTATTTT.